The source of this T cell receptor (beta chain) is a study of blood T cells in healthy people across ages. Study summary: Researchers report that template switching captured about one barcoded beta molecule per two T cells.

Per germline, CDR1 MNHEY and CDR2 SVGEGT. The CDR3 runs to 15 residues. Trimming took 0 bases from V and 15 from J, leaving 18 bases between them. A sample-barcoded 5' primer and a J-beta primer mix were used in a second PCR of roughly 7 to 12 cycles. TCRdb reanalysed the 5' RACE reads using MiXCR and keeps one entry per CDR3 protein. The repertoire holds 1.5 million to 2 million distinct CDR3 sequences, less than 50% seen once, with roughly 2.1% in the top ten. The chain is built from TRBV6-2 or TRBV6-3 and TRBJ1-6, with D unresolved. This clonotype was sampled from a woman between 35 and 50 years old in good health. Sequencing was performed on blood. In DNA form, the CDR3 reads TGTGCCAGCAGTTACTCGGGCCATCTCGGGGTGAACCTCCACTTT. This translates into CASSYSGHLGVNLHF.